This T cell receptor (beta chain) emerged from a study of T cells in localized non-small cell lung cancer. The CDR3 has 15 residues. V lost 5 bases and J 3 bases, leaving 15 bases between the germline ends. CDR1 is SEHNR and CDR2 is FQNEAQ in the germline V gene (reference sequence). Data came from immunoSEQ multiplex PCR; TCRdb stores just in-frame clones and leaves some out. Found here are roughly 35,000 clones, over 85% of them singletons; the top ten hold around 6.5%. This clone appeared a single time. Its antigen is undetermined. Study-level findings and limits: Blood T cell density predicted longer survival; adjacent-lung clonality, shorter. Without multi-region sequencing, intratumor heterogeneity could not be excluded. Researchers found a median approximately 50 of the top 100 tumor clones in adjacent lung. Clonality peaked in uninvolved adjacent lung rather than tumor.

This material consisted of peripheral blood, taken before any cancer treatment. The chain has TRBV7-9 and TRBJ2-3; the D gene is possibly TRBD2 (6 bases). The receptor's source is a female donor over 55 with stage I lung adenocarcinoma. CDR3 in amino acids: CASSLLGGGTDTQYF. The CDR3 DNA reads TGTGCCAGCAGCCTCCTGGGGGGAGGAACAGATACGCAGTATTTT. The full variable domain, in which reference TRBV7-9 and TRBJ2-3 provide the parts outside the CDR3, is DTGVSQNPRHKITKRGQNVTFRCDPISEHNRLYWYRQTLGQGPEFLTYFQNEAQLEKSRLLSDRFSAERPKGSFSTLEIQRTEQGDSAMYLCASSLLGGGTDTQYFGPGTRLTVL.